This T cell receptor (beta chain) derives from a study of T cell repertoires in cytomegalovirus infection. V was pared by 5 bases and J by 8 bases, with 19 bases between. Germline V gene lookup returns CDR1 SGHTA and CDR2 FQGNSA. The CDR3 has 15 residues. Study-wide results and caveats: Dominating the ex vivo response were TCR beta clonotypes that were CMV-specific and HLA-C-restricted.

This clonotype was counted at least ten times. Its antigen is currently unknown. TCRdb recomputed calls from the reads with MiXCR, one row per CDR3 protein. The sample shows some 400,000 distinct CDR3 sequences, 15% to 20% of them seen only once. The sample was PBMCs. This TCR came from a human donor in good health (CMV status not recorded). Some clones in this sample may be carry-over from other donors' samples. This rearrangement joins TRBV7-2 to TRBJ2-1, with D tentatively TRBD1 (6 bases). The CDR3 DNA follows: TGTGCCAGCAGCCCGTCCCGATTCCCAGGGGATGAGCAGTTCTTC. This gives the protein CASSPSRFPGDEQFF.